The 5 T cell receptor beta chains below all came from one sample that was sequenced in a study of T cell changes during pregnancy in multiple sclerosis. Here immunoSEQ multiplex PCR was the method, and the copy in TCRdb shows in-frame clones only, minus some. In the table there are about 36,000 clones, around 93% of which are singletons. The input for sequencing was CD4+ T cells from peripheral blood mononuclear cells, taken in the first trimester of pregnancy. Every receptor here comes from a female donor with multiple sclerosis, enrolled in a pregnancy study.

This chain connects TRBV4-3 to TRBJ1-6; the match to TRBD1 covers 8 bases. This CDR3 region has 17 residues. V lost 2 bases and J lost 5; bases outside the gene matches: 8. The germline CDR1 and CDR2 sequences are LGHNA and YSLEER. The CDR3 loop reads CASSQSLGQGDNSPLHF. As DNA, the CDR3 is TGCGCCAGCAGCCAAAGCCTAGGACAGGGTGATAATTCACCCCTCCACTTT.

V is TRBV1 and J is TRBJ2-2; no check of the table's D call, TRBD2, against the DNA was made. TRBV1 is a documented pseudogene. The CDR3 contains 16 residues. The CDR3 DNA reads as TGCACCAGCAGCCACCATCGCGGGGAGGGCACCGGGGAGCTGTTTTTT. Translated, it gives CTSSHHRGEGTGELFF.

The chain is built from TRBV23-1 and TRBJ1-1, with 10 positions matching TRBD1. TRBV23-1 is sorted into the ORF group, with uncertain function. After removal of 6 bases from V and 1 base from J, the junction contained 5 bases not matched to a gene. The CDR3 is 15 amino acids. DNA of the CDR3: TGCGCCAGCAGGACAGGGGGCGCGGGGAACACTGAAGCTTTCTTT. This encodes CASRTGGAGNTEAFF.

The chain recombines TRBV7-2 with TRBJ2-1; the D is unclear. The CDR3 extends over 15 amino acids. Germline CDR1 and CDR2: SGHTA and FQGNSA. Trimming shortened V by 1 base and J by 4 bases, and 11 bases separated the two germline ends. CDR3 sequence: CASSLVLSEYNEQFF. Here the CDR3 DNA reads TGTGCCAGCAGCTTAGTTTTGAGCGAATACAATGAGCAGTTCTTC.

The genes are TRBV7-3 and TRBJ2-2; a weak D match, TRBD2 (5 bases). The germline V gene encodes CDR1 SGHTA and CDR2 FQGTGA. The V and J ends lost 8 bases and 6 bases respectively, with 10 bases between them. The CDR3 runs to 12 residues. The CDR3 spells CASGTRAGELFF. The CDR3 region has the DNA TGTGCCAGCGGAACTAGAGCCGGGGAGCTGTTTTTT.